The 17 T cell receptor beta chains reported below all come from one sample, sequenced in a study of early T cells in non-severe SARS-CoV-2 infection. TCRdb re-called the 5' RACE reads with MiXCR, one entry per CDR3 protein. The repertoire has about 94,000 distinct CDR3 sequences, around 14% of them found once; the top ten carry 2% to 2.5%. Sample: whole blood. The receptors were gathered from an adult who was a healthcare worker with PCR-confirmed SARS-CoV-2 infection or an uninfected control (not recorded which).

This clonotype was counted only a few times. The V call is TRBV27, the J call TRBJ2-1, with D tentatively TRBD1 (6 bases). The germline V gene has CDR1 MNHEY and CDR2 SMNVEV (reference sequence). This CDR3 region has 15 residues. V was shortened by 6 bases and J by 3 bases, with 15 bases between the two germline ends. CDR3 sequence: CASRLQGAFYNEQFF. CDR3 sequence (DNA): TGTGCCAGCAGACTACAGGGCGCTTTCTACAATGAGCAGTTCTTC.

This chain links TRBV6-2 or TRBV6-3 with TRBJ2-1; TRBD2 is a possible D gene (6 bases). V lost 3 bases and J 8 bases, leaving 14 bases between the germline ends. The germline V gene has CDR1 MNHEY and CDR2 SVGEGT. The CDR3 contains 14 residues. CDR3: CASSYVGGVYEQFF. In DNA, the CDR3 is TGTGCCAGCAGTTATGTAGGCGGGGTGTATGAGCAGTTCTTC.

This chain links TRBV29-1 with TRBJ1-2, with D perhaps TRBD1 (5 bases). The CDR3 runs to 12 residues. Trimming cost V 3 bases and J 8 bases, with 13 bases left between them. CDR1 is SQVTM, CDR2 ANQGSEA, per germline. The CDR3 reads CSVDPAGLGYTF. In DNA, the CDR3 is TGCAGCGTTGATCCCGCGGGGCTCGGCTACACCTTC.

The sample holds many counts of this clonotype. The chain recombines TRBV2 with TRBJ1-2; 10 bases are a match to TRBD1. V was clipped by 4 bases and J by 7 bases; unmatched bases: 12. The germline gives CDR1 SNHLY, CDR2 FYNNEI. The CDR3 loop spans 16 amino acids. The CDR3 DNA follows: TGTGCCAGCAGTGGTCCGACAGGGGGCCGGCTTGGTGGCTACACCTTC. Amino acid sequence: CASSGPTGGRLGGYTF.

This clonotype appeared many times. The chain combines TRBV4-1 with TRBJ2-7; perhaps TRBD1 as D (6 bases). Germline CDR1 reads MGHRA; CDR2 reads YSYEKL. The CDR3 has 14 residues. With 4 bases removed from V and 0 bases from J, the gap between germline ends came to 10 bases. CDR3 residues: CASSPPDSSYEQYF. CDR3 nucleotides: TGCGCCAGCAGCCCCCCGGACAGCTCCTACGAGCAGTACTTC.

The chain has TRBV29-1 and TRBJ2-7; D unresolved. With 2 bases removed from V and 1 base from J, the gap between germline ends came to 3 bases. CDR1 is SQVTM and CDR2 is ANQGSEA in the germline V gene. The CDR3 length is 11 residues. This CDR3 reads CSVEQSYEQYF. The CDR3 nucleotides are TGCAGCGTTGAACAGTCCTACGAGCAGTACTTC.

This clonotype has only a few counts. V and J are TRBV20-1 and TRBJ2-3; perhaps D is TRBD1 or TRBD2 (5 bases each). The germline gives CDR1 DFQATT, CDR2 SNEGSKA (reference sequence). The CDR3 has 14 residues. V was trimmed by 3 bases and J by 6 bases, leaving 16 bases between them. The CDR3 protein is CSARGLTRGDTQYF. CDR3 nucleotide sequence: TGCAGTGCTAGGGGTCTAACTCGGGGCGATACGCAGTATTTT.

This clonotype was seen a few times. The CDR3 nucleotides are TGTGCCAGCAGCCTCCAGGAGGTGGATACGCAGTATTTT. It translates to CASSLQEVDTQYF. J is TRBJ2-3 and V is TRBV5-6; a weak D match, TRBD2 (5 bases). Germline CDR1 SGHDT, CDR2 YYEEEE. There are 13 residues in the CDR3. With 4 bases removed from V and 6 bases from J, the gap between germline ends came to 12 bases. Variable domain in full (rest from reference TRBV5-6 and TRBJ2-3): DAGVTQSPTHLIKTRGQQVTLRCSPKSGHDTVSWYQQALGQGPQFIFQYYEEEERQRGNFPDRFSGHQFPNYSSELNVNALLLGDSALYLCASSLQEVDTQYFGPGTRLTVL.

V usage is TRBV7-2 and J usage is TRBJ2-3; TRBD2 matches 9 bases. V lost 8 bases to trimming and J lost 3 bases; unmatched junction nucleotides: 6. The CDR3 is 14 amino acids. CDR1 is SGHTA, CDR2 FQGNSA, per germline. CDR3 in amino acids: CASCGGAVTDTQYF. As DNA, the CDR3 is TGTGCCAGCTGCGGGGGGGCCGTAACAGATACGCAGTATTTT.

The V call is TRBV18, the J call TRBJ2-5; no reliable D call. CDR1 and CDR2 from the germline V gene are KGHSH and LQKENI. Deletions cut 2 bases from V and 1 base from J, with 5 bases between. There are 13 residues in the CDR3. This CDR3 reads CASSPSSQETQYF. The CDR3 DNA is TGTGCCAGCTCACCATCGTCCCAAGAGACCCAGTACTTC. Combining the CDR3 with reference TRBV18 and TRBJ2-5 gives the whole variable domain NAGVMQNPRHLVRRRGQEARLRCSPMKGHSHVYWYRQLPEEGLKFMVYLQKENIIDESGMPKERFSAEFPKEGPSILRIQQVVRGDSAAYFCASSPSSQETQYFGPGTRLLVL.

There are a few counts of this clonotype. The CDR3 nucleotides read TGTGCCAGCAGCTTAATCCGGGGAAGCACAGATACGCAGTATTTT. Its translation: CASSLIRGSTDTQYF. The chain carries TRBV7-2 and TRBJ2-3; tentatively, D is TRBD2 (5 bases). Trimming removed 2 bases at V and 0 bases at J, with 9 bases between. CDR3 length: 15 residues. CDR1 is SGHTA, CDR2 FQGNSA, per germline.

At least ten counts were recorded for this clonotype. The gene calls are TRBV5-1 and TRBJ1-1; 8 nucleotides agree with TRBD1. The CDR3 spans 16 residues. The ends lost 2 bases at V and 0 bases at J; junction bases unmatched: 6. The germline CDR1 and CDR2 sequences are SGHRS and YFSETQ. The CDR3 nucleotides are TGCGCCAGCAGCTTACGGACAGGGATGATGAACACTGAAGCTTTCTTT. Amino acid sequence: CASSLRTGMMNTEAFF.

The CDR3 spells CASSSLGTSGGARTDTQYF. As DNA, the CDR3 is TGTGCCAGCAGCTCCTTGGGGACTAGCGGGGGGGCGCGCACAGATACGCAGTATTTT. The chain has TRBV7-6 and TRBJ2-3; 16 nucleotides align to TRBD2. Germline lookup yields CDR1 SGHVS and CDR2 FNYEAQ. The CDR3 contains 19 residues. With 4 bases clipped from V and 1 base from J, the junction kept 8 bases outside the gene matches. Filled out from reference TRBV7-6 and TRBJ2-3, the complete variable domain reads GAGVSQSPRYKVTKRGQDVALRCDPISGHVSLYWYRQALGQGPEFLTYFNYEAQQDKSGLPNDRFSAERPEGSISTLTIQRTEQRDSAMYRCASSSLGTSGGARTDTQYFGPGTRLTVL.

This clonotype has a handful of counts. The rearrangement links TRBV28 to TRBJ2-5; D is perhaps TRBD1 or TRBD2 (5 bases each). From germline, CDR1 is MDHEN and CDR2 SYDVKM. The V end was cut by 3 bases, the J end by 4 bases, with 9 bases between. CDR3 length equals 13 residues. The CDR3 bases are TGTGCCAGCAGTTTGTATGGGGGAGAGACCCAGTACTTC. Translating it yields CASSLYGGETQYF.

Many counts were recorded for this clonotype. The chain has TRBV7-2 and TRBJ2-5; 9 bases are a match to TRBD2. The CDR3 is 16 amino acids. The germline gives CDR1 SGHTA, CDR2 FQGNSA. Germline trimming cut 3 bases from V and 5 bases from J; bases unmatched to any gene: 10. Here the CDR3 reads CASSLKGIAGVETQYF. The DNA for the CDR3 is TGTGCCAGCAGCTTGAAGGGTATAGCGGGGGTTGAGACCCAGTACTTC.

This clonotype has a count of ten or more. The chain is built from TRBV2 and TRBJ2-7, with D perhaps matching TRBD1 (5 bases). V was clipped by 6 bases and J by 7 bases, with 28 bases between them. This CDR3 is 17 amino acids long. The germline gives CDR1 SNHLY, CDR2 FYNNEI. The CDR3 sequence is CASRDGQRQSRLWEQYF. The CDR3 DNA reads TGTGCCAGCAGGGACGGACAAAGACAGTCCCGCCTATGGGAGCAGTACTTC.

This clonotype was observed many times. V and J are TRBV20-1 and TRBJ1-2; the D gene is possibly TRBD1 (5 bases). Germline V CDR1 and CDR2: DFQATT, SNEGSKA (reference sequence). V lost 3 bases, J lost 6 bases, and 17 bases lay in between. This CDR3 has 14 amino acids. The CDR3 sequence is CSARGGGQGDGYTF. The CDR3 DNA is TGCAGTGCTAGGGGAGGTGGCCAAGGGGATGGCTACACCTTC.